The 27 T cell receptor beta chains in this list originate from one sample, sequenced in a study of immune evolution from preneoplasia to lung adenocarcinoma (dated by TCRdb to about 2021). The library came from the immunoSEQ multiplex PCR assay. TCRdb's version of the immuneACCESS table is confined to in-frame rearrangements and falls short of the full clone set. An unresolved V gene accounts for under half of the shortfall where checked; the remainder is of unknown origin. The sample table records approximately 6,000 clones; over 80% of these occur just once. 2.5% to 3% of the sample is held by the ten biggest clonotypes. The sequencing input was FFPE lung adenocarcinoma in situ tissue. The sample's cell subset or site label, in plain terms: preinvasive adenocarcinoma in situ (AIS). These receptors all stem from a donor at least 70 years old with lung adenocarcinoma.

A few counts support this clone. The rearrangement uses TRBV7-9 and TRBJ2-2, with D tentatively TRBD1 or TRBD2 (6 bases each). V was clipped by 5 bases and J by 7 bases, with 14 bases between them. CDR3 size: 14 residues. Per the germline V gene, CDR1 is SEHNR and CDR2 is FQNEAQ (reference sequence). The CDR3 loop is CASSVIGGGGELFF. The CDR3 DNA reads TGTGCCAGCAGCGTTATCGGGGGCGGCGGGGAGCTGTTTTTT.

The genes are TRBV19 and TRBJ1-1, with 7 bases fitting TRBD1. CDR1 is LNHDA and CDR2 is SQIVND in the germline V gene (reference sequence). This CDR3 comprises 14 residues. V gave up 7 bases and J gave up 1 base; unmatched junction bases: 6. CDR3 in DNA: TGTGCCAGTACCTTTGGACAGGCGAACACTGAAGCTTTCTTT. Amino acid sequence: CASTFGQANTEAFF.

This chain links TRBV19 with TRBJ2-2; a possible D gene is TRBD2 (6 bases). There are 13 residues in the CDR3. CDR1 and CDR2 from the germline V gene are LNHDA and SQIVND (reference sequence). The V end lost 7 bases, the J end lost 3 bases, and 9 bases lay between the germline ends. CDR3 DNA sequence: TGTGCCAGTACTGGGGACTACACCGGGGAGCTGTTTTTT. The encoded protein is CASTGDYTGELFF.

The chain uses TRBV30 and TRBJ1-4, with no clear D. Germline CDR1 is GTSNPN and CDR2 is SVGIG (reference sequence). V was cut by 5 bases and J by 7 bases, with 14 bases left in between. The CDR3 has 13 residues. CDR3 region: CAWGGSRAEKLFF. CDR3 DNA sequence: TGTGCCTGGGGAGGGTCAAGAGCTGAAAAACTGTTTTTT. Filled out from reference TRBV30 and TRBJ1-4, the complete variable domain reads SQTIHQWPATLVQPVGSPLSLECTVEGTSNPNLYWYRQAAGRGLQLLFYSVGIGQISSEVPQNLSASRPQDRQFILSSKKLLLSDSGFYLCAWGGSRAEKLFFGSGTQLSVL.

This clone has just one count. The chain couples TRBV2 to TRBJ2-1, with 13 bases fitting TRBD2. This CDR3 region has 16 residues. Losses at the gene ends were 4 bases for V and 7 bases for J; bases not matched to a gene: 7. Looked up from germline, CDR1 is SNHLY and CDR2 is FYNNEI. The CDR3 reads CASSGQLAGGVNEQFF. CDR3 bases: TGTGCCAGCAGTGGGCAACTAGCGGGAGGGGTTAATGAGCAGTTCTTC.

This clone was detected only once. V and J are TRBV11-2 and TRBJ1-1, with unresolved D. CDR3 size: 13 residues. With 2 bases removed from V and 5 bases from J, the gap between germline ends came to 9 bases. Germline loops: CDR1 SGHAT, CDR2 FQNNGV. The CDR3 bases are TGTGCCAGCAGCTTAATCCGGCAGACTGAAGCTTTCTTT. It is translated as CASSLIRQTEAFF.

V and J are TRBV11-2 and TRBJ2-2; D gene ambiguous. The V gene's germline CDR1 is SGHAT and CDR2 FQNNGV. The CDR3 runs to 12 residues. V lost 1 base to trimming and J lost 6 bases, with 3 bases between them. In nucleotides, the CDR3 is TGTGCCAGCAGCTTAGGGTCCGGGGAGCTGTTTTTT. Translating gives CASSLGSGELFF.

This clone appeared once. The gene calls are TRBV10-3 and TRBJ2-7; a possible D gene is TRBD2 (6 bases). This CDR3 is 14 amino acids long. The germline V and J ends were trimmed by 8 bases and 1 base, with 15 bases remaining between them. The V gene's germline CDR1 is ENHRY and CDR2 SYGVKD. The CDR3 nucleotides read TGTGCCATCGGGGGAGGAGCGCGATCCTACGAGCAGTACTTC. Its translation is CAIGGGARSYEQYF.

The chain uses TRBV19 and TRBJ2-1; D gene ambiguous. Germline assignment: CDR1 LNHDA and CDR2 SQIVND (reference sequence). The CDR3 is 12 amino acids. V was shortened by 3 bases and J by 0 bases, with 0 bases between the two germline ends. The CDR3: CASSISYNEQFF. In nucleotides, the CDR3 is TGTGCCAGTAGTATCTCCTACAATGAGCAGTTCTTC. Full variable domain (remainder filled in from reference TRBV19 and TRBJ2-1): DGGITQSPKYLFRKEGQNVTLSCEQNLNHDAMYWYRQDPGQGLRLIYYSQIVNDFQKGDIAEGYSVSREKKESFPLTVTSAQKNPTAFYLCASSISYNEQFFGPGTRLTVL.

This rearrangement joins TRBV7-9 to TRBJ2-5; D uncertain. The CDR3 has 13 residues. The germline gives CDR1 SEHNR, CDR2 FQNEAQ (reference sequence). The germline V and J ends were trimmed by 3 bases and 5 bases, with 10 bases remaining between them. The CDR3 region has the DNA TGTGCCAGCAGCTTGGCAGGTGGGGAGACCCAGTACTTC. It is translated as CASSLAGGETQYF.

V and J are TRBV6-1 and TRBJ2-1; TRBD1 or TRBD2 may be the D gene (5 bases each). V was cut by 6 bases and J by 10 bases, with 16 bases left in between. Germline V gene sequence: CDR1 MNHNS, CDR2 SASEGT. The CDR3 sequence is 13 residues long. CDR3 DNA: TGTGCCAGCAGGGGGACGAGGAATGGGGAGCAGTTCTTC. Its translation is CASRGTRNGEQFF.

The chain has TRBV27 and TRBJ2-7; D perhaps matches TRBD2 (5 bases). The V end was cut by 8 bases, the J end by 0 bases, with 14 bases between. The CDR3 contains 14 residues. The germline CDR1 and CDR2 sequences are MNHEY and SMNVEV (reference sequence). CDR3 sequence reads: CASRTGMFSYEQYF. The CDR3 DNA reads as TGTGCCAGCCGGACGGGGATGTTCTCCTACGAGCAGTACTTC.

The chain has TRBV9 and TRBJ1-2; D gene unclear. The V gene's germline CDR1 is SGDLS and CDR2 YYNGEE. This CDR3 is built from 15 residues. Trimming shortened V by 3 bases and J by 3 bases, and 15 bases separated the two germline ends. CDR3 amino acids: CASSGNSAGDYGYTF. In DNA form, the CDR3 reads TGTGCCAGCAGCGGAAACAGTGCCGGAGACTATGGCTACACCTTC.

The rearrangement links TRBV6-6 to TRBJ2-3; 8 positions agree with TRBD2. J gave up 2 bases and V 4 bases, and 8 bases lay outside the gene matches. The CDR3 length is 16 residues. CDR1 MNHNY and CDR2 SVGAGI come from the germline V gene (reference sequence). For the CDR3, the DNA is TGTGCCAGCAGTTCTCGGCAGCGGGGGCCCACAGATACGCAGTATTTT. Protein sequence: CASSSRQRGPTDTQYF.

CDR3 protein: CASSFGRGPTEAFF. Written as DNA, the CDR3 is TGTGCCAGCAGCTTCGGCAGGGGGCCGACTGAAGCTTTCTTT. The chain recombines TRBV11-3 with TRBJ1-1; TRBD1 matches 8 bases. Per germline, CDR1 SGHNT and CDR2 YENEEA. Losses at the gene ends were 3 bases for V and 5 bases for J; bases not matched to a gene: 5. The CDR3 is made up of 14 amino acids.

The chain couples TRBV4-1 to TRBJ2-5, with 8 bases fitting TRBD1. J gave up 4 bases and V 2 bases, and 3 bases lay outside the gene matches. CDR1 is MGHRA, CDR2 YSYEKL, per germline. CDR3 length: 14 residues. Here the CDR3 DNA reads TGCGCCAGCAGCCAACCTACAGGGGGAGAGACCCAGTACTTC. This gives the protein CASSQPTGGETQYF.

In nucleotides, the CDR3 is TGCGCCAGCAGCCACCTCAACGGGGAGCTGTTTTTT. It codes for CASSHLNGELFF. The chain uses TRBV4-1 and TRBJ2-2; D uncertain. V shed 3 bases and J shed 7 bases, with 6 bases lying between them. From germline, CDR1 is MGHRA and CDR2 YSYEKL. The CDR3 has 12 residues.

The chain has TRBV7-9 and TRBJ1-2, with a weak D call TRBD1 (5 bases). Germline CDR1 and CDR2: SEHNR and FQNEAQ (reference sequence). The V and J ends lost 6 bases and 4 bases respectively, with 15 bases between them. The CDR3 has 14 amino acids. CDR3 region: CASRRPGPFYGYTF. The CDR3 bases are TGTGCCAGCAGACGGCCGGGACCCTTCTATGGCTACACCTTC.

The chain is built from TRBV7-9 and TRBJ2-1, with a weak D call TRBD2 (6 bases). Trimming cost V 3 bases and J 9 bases, with 18 bases left between them. The CDR3 runs to 15 residues. The germline CDR1 and CDR2 sequences are SEHNR and FQNEAQ (reference sequence). The CDR3 loop reads CASSFQEAGRSEQFF. DNA of the CDR3: TGTGCCAGCAGCTTTCAGGAGGCGGGACGAAGTGAGCAGTTCTTC.

The chain joins TRBV10-1 to TRBJ2-3; TRBD2 matches 10 bases. Germline V gene data show CDR1 as WNHNN and CDR2 as SYGVQD (reference sequence). The CDR3 extends over 16 amino acids. V lost 3 bases to trimming and J lost 2 bases; unmatched junction nucleotides: 5. The CDR3 reads CASSESSGGYTDTQYF. DNA of the CDR3: TGCGCCAGCAGTGAAAGTAGCGGGGGGTACACAGATACGCAGTATTTT.

V is TRBV7-9 and J is TRBJ1-2; D ambiguous. Germline CDR1 is SEHNR and CDR2 is FQNEAQ (reference sequence). The CDR3 runs to 15 residues. Trimming left V 2 bases short and J 3 bases short, with 13 bases between. CDR3 sequence reads: CASSLFWGEDYGYTF. The CDR3 region has the DNA TGTGCCAGCAGCTTATTCTGGGGTGAGGACTATGGCTACACCTTC.

The chain links TRBV28 to TRBJ2-7; 10 bases are a match to TRBD2. This CDR3 contains 15 residues. V was pared by 4 bases and J by 4 bases, with 7 bases of the junction left unmatched. Germline CDR1 reads MDHEN; CDR2 reads SYDVKM. CDR3 loop: CASSSGASGRYEQYF. Written as DNA, the CDR3 is TGTGCCAGCAGTTCGGGGGCTAGCGGGAGATACGAGCAGTACTTC.

The gene calls are TRBV30 and TRBJ1-1; D perhaps matches TRBD1 (6 bases). CDR3 length: 14 amino acids. Deletions cut 3 bases from V and 9 bases from J, with 20 bases between. Germline CDR1 is GTSNPN and CDR2 is SVGIG (reference sequence). The CDR3 nucleotides read TGTGCCTGGAGACCCGACGGCGGAGGGGGGAAAGCTTTCTTT. Translation gives CAWRPDGGGGKAFF.

This chain uses TRBV5-1 with TRBJ2-1, with TRBD2 as a possible D gene (5 bases). Trimming cost V 2 bases and J 2 bases, with 8 bases left between them. Germline loops: CDR1 SGHRS, CDR2 YFSETQ. This CDR3 comprises 14 residues. CDR3 sequence reads: CASSFSGPYNEQFF. In DNA form, the CDR3 reads TGCGCCAGCAGCTTCAGCGGCCCCTACAATGAGCAGTTCTTC.

The J gene is TRBJ2-1, the V gene TRBV6-1; D is possibly TRBD1 (5 bases). The germline gives CDR1 MNHNS, CDR2 SASEGT. Trimming took 0 bases from V and 10 from J, leaving 13 bases between them. The CDR3 length is 14 residues. The CDR3 spells CASSEAAGKYEQFF. The CDR3 DNA follows: TGTGCCAGCAGTGAAGCTGCAGGGAAGTACGAGCAGTTCTTC.

The chain joins TRBV9 to TRBJ1-3; possibly TRBD1 for D (5 bases). This CDR3 is built from 16 residues. Trimming pared 0 bases from V and 8 bases from J, leaving 18 bases between. Germline V gene data show CDR1 as SGDLS and CDR2 as YYNGEE. The CDR3 protein is CASSVALAGQGDTIYF. The DNA of the CDR3 is TGTGCCAGCAGCGTAGCTTTGGCAGGACAAGGGGACACCATATATTTT.

This clone was recorded a few times. The chain recombines TRBV11-3 with TRBJ1-1; 8 positions match TRBD1. Germline lookup yields CDR1 SGHNT and CDR2 YENEEA. CDR3 length: 15 residues. Trimming at V came to 4 bases and at J to 4 bases, leaving 8 bases not matched to a gene. CDR3 bases: TGTGCCAGCAGCTCACGACCGGGACAGGCCACTGAAGCTTTCTTT. This gives the protein CASSSRPGQATEAFF.